The 11 T cell receptor beta chains given below trace back to one sample, sequenced in a study of radiation and T cells in renal cell carcinoma. Time point meaning: blood 4 weeks post-SBRT, at nephrectomy. Treatment defined: 15 Gy SBRT to primary tumor, nephrectomy 4 weeks later. Clones were read by immunoSEQ multiplex PCR, and TCRdb kept only the in-frame ones, dropping some. The sample lists around 78,000 clones; 80% to 90% were seen once. Specimen: blood, collected from a patient whose treatment included radiotherapy and nephrectomy. The receptors shown here come from a woman aged 70-85 years with renal cell carcinoma.

This chain uses TRBV7-8 with TRBJ2-1; TRBD1 agrees at 9 bases. Trimming at V came to 3 bases and at J to 5 bases, leaving 5 bases not matched to a gene. The V gene's germline CDR1 is SGHVS and CDR2 FQNEAQ. There are 15 residues in the CDR3. The CDR3, as DNA: TGTGCCAGCAGCTTTTCGGGACAGGGCAACAATGAGCAGTTCTTC. It specifies CASSFSGQGNNEQFF.

The V gene is TRBV28, the J gene TRBJ2-2; maybe TRBD1 (5 bases). V was cut by 1 base and J by 7 bases, with 10 bases left in between. The CDR3 consists of 14 residues. Germline loops: CDR1 MDHEN, CDR2 SYDVKM. This CDR3 is CASSLYQGSGELFF. CDR3 nucleotides: TGTGCCAGCAGTTTATACCAGGGTAGCGGGGAGCTGTTTTTT.

The J gene is TRBJ1-4, the V gene TRBV7-8; the D is unclear. Between the trimmed V and J ends, which lost 1 base and 0 bases, there was a span of 3 bases. The CDR3 is made up of 14 amino acids. CDR1 and CDR2 from the germline V gene are SGHVS and FQNEAQ. CDR3 coding DNA: TGTGCCAGCAGCTTAGGAGCAACTAATGAAAAACTGTTTTTT. This encodes CASSLGATNEKLFF.

The V gene is TRBV5-4, the J gene TRBJ2-1, with D maybe TRBD1 (5 bases). Per the germline V gene, CDR1 is SGHNT and CDR2 is YYREEE (reference sequence). This CDR3 is built from 13 residues. V dropped 5 bases and J dropped 7 bases, with 13 bases sitting between them. The CDR3 protein is CASRSTAGNEQFF. CDR3 DNA sequence: TGTGCCAGCAGGTCGACAGCAGGGAATGAGCAGTTCTTC.

This clone has a single count. The chain carries TRBV7-8 and TRBJ1-1; 8 bases are shared with TRBD1. J gave up 2 bases and V 5 bases, and 7 bases lay outside the gene matches. Looked up from germline, CDR1 is SGHVS and CDR2 is FQNEAQ. CDR3 length: 15 amino acids. The CDR3 spells CASSLQGAGNTEAFF. As DNA, the CDR3 is TGTGCCAGCAGCCTCCAGGGGGCGGGTAACACTGAAGCTTTCTTT.

This rearrangement joins TRBV15 to TRBJ1-5; tentatively, D is TRBD1 (5 bases). The germline gives CDR1 LNHNV, CDR2 YYDKDF (reference sequence). V was shortened by 4 bases and J by 1 base, with 17 bases between the two germline ends. The CDR3 is 17 amino acids. CDR3 sequence (DNA): TGTGCCACCAGCAAACGATCGGGACCCGTGAGCAATCAGCCCCAGCATTTT. Protein: CATSKRSGPVSNQPQHF.

This clone appeared once. The chain employs TRBV7-2 and TRBJ2-7; D is perhaps TRBD1 or TRBD2 (5 bases each). Trimming cost V 2 bases and J 2 bases, with 13 bases left between them. In germline, CDR1 is SGHTA, CDR2 FQGNSA. This CDR3 contains 15 residues. The CDR3 protein is CASSLPPGRAYEQYF. The DNA of the CDR3 is TGTGCCAGCAGCTTACCCCCGGGACGGGCCTACGAGCAGTACTTC.

The chain links TRBV7-9 to TRBJ1-1; D remains unclear. V shed 3 bases and J shed 3 bases, with 2 bases lying between them. The germline CDR1 and CDR2 sequences are SEHNR and FQNEAQ (reference sequence). This CDR3 has 11 amino acids. The CDR3 sequence: CASSFDTEAFF. For the CDR3, the DNA is TGTGCCAGCAGCTTCGACACTGAAGCTTTCTTT. Full variable domain (remainder filled in from reference TRBV7-9 and TRBJ1-1): DTGVSQNPRHKITKRGQNVTFRCDPISEHNRLYWYRQTLGQGPEFLTYFQNEAQLEKSRLLSDRFSAERPKGSFSTLEIQRTEQGDSAMYLCASSFDTEAFFGQGTRLTVV.

This chain joins TRBV28 and TRBJ1-2; D is perhaps TRBD1 (6 bases). The germline CDR1 and CDR2 sequences are MDHEN and SYDVKM. Trimming cost V 6 bases and J 0 bases, with 20 bases left between them. This CDR3 has 17 residues. The CDR3 DNA follows: TGTGCCAGCAGCGGCGAACTCCCGACAGGTCCTAACTATGGCTACACCTTC. This codes for CASSGELPTGPNYGYTF.

The rearrangement uses TRBV19 and TRBJ1-6, with TRBD1 identical over 10 bases. The germline V gene encodes CDR1 LNHDA and CDR2 SQIVND (reference sequence). The J segment lost 7 bases and the V segment lost 6 bases, leaving 6 bases of the junction unmatched. The CDR3 consists of 15 residues. In DNA form, the CDR3 reads TGTGCCAGTAGGGACGACAGGGGGCGGAATTCACCCCTCCACTTT. It codes for CASRDDRGRNSPLHF.

The chain recombines TRBV11-2 with TRBJ2-7; D gene ambiguous. This CDR3 is 11 amino acids long. Germline assignment: CDR1 SGHAT and CDR2 FQNNGV. V was shortened by 5 bases and J by 0 bases, with 2 bases between the two germline ends. CDR3 DNA sequence: TGTGCCAGCAGCCGCTCCTACGAGCAGTACTTC. Translation gives CASSRSYEQYF.